The entry below gives a single TCR beta chain sequence along with its context. PCR primers comprised 60 Vbeta and 13 Jbeta primers. The repertoire was sequenced with immunoSEQ multiplex PCR; TCRdb's copy has only in-frame clones and lacks some. Among about 170,000 clones, 80% were seen once, and the ten largest hold around 4.3%. These data belong to a study of cytomegalovirus exposure and HLA in healthy donors. CDR1 LNHDA and CDR2 SQIVND come from the germline V gene (reference sequence). This CDR3 is built from 14 residues. V shed 4 bases and J 8 bases; nucleotides not matched to a gene: 8. This TCR derives from a woman between 45 and 65 years old in good health and CMV-seropositive. Sequenced sample: PBMCs. The genes are TRBV19 and TRBJ1-2; 9 bases agree with TRBD1. The CDR3 reads CASSTAWTGEGYTF. Here the CDR3 DNA reads TGTGCCAGTAGTACAGCCTGGACAGGGGAAGGCTACACCTTC.